Listed here is a single TCR beta chain. Its antigen is not identified. Germline V gene lookup returns CDR1 SEHNR and CDR2 FQNEAQ (reference sequence). The V end lost 0 bases, the J end lost 4 bases, and 5 bases lay between the germline ends. The CDR3 covers 13 residues. TCRdb's table, derived via immunoSEQ multiplex PCR, lists solely in-frame clones and lacks some. The repertoire holds some 84,000 clones, with 80% to 90% as singletons. The data derive from a study of T cell responses to AZD1222 COVID-19 vaccine. Study-wide points: Repertoires were obtained solely post-peak T cell response.

The source of this sequence is an adult in good health. The specimen was peripheral blood, collected on day 0 of AZD1222 vaccination. V gene TRBV7-9 combines with J gene TRBJ2-3; D is undetermined. The CDR3 sequence: CASSLAGSDTQYF. The CDR3 DNA reads as TGTGCCAGCAGCTTAGCGGGGTCAGATACGCAGTATTTT.